This is a list of T cell receptor beta chains from one sample in a study of cytomegalovirus exposure and HLA in healthy donors. The method was immunoSEQ multiplex PCR; TCRdb's version includes in-frame clones alone and lacks a portion of them. This sample has around 70,000 clones, with 62% found just once. Sequences were obtained from PBMCs. The receptor set was obtained from a man younger than 40 in good health and CMV-seronegative. CDR3s include the opening cysteine and the closing phenylalanine or tryptophan. Fields, in order: clone size, J gene, V gene, D gene, CDR3 DNA, CDR3 protein. The D gene is left open where the match is weak. Clone size is given for some rows only: seen once, a few or many times, or a class if the clone is expanded.

clone size: -
J gene: TRBJ1-5
V gene: TRBV30
D gene: -
CDR3 DNA: TGTGCCTGGAGTGTGGCAGGGGTCATGCCCCAGCATTTT
CDR3 protein: CAWSVAGVMPQHF

clone size: -
J gene: TRBJ2-5
V gene: TRBV4-1
D gene: TRBD2
CDR3 DNA: TGCGCCAGCAGCCAACCGACTAGCGGGTCTCAAGAGACCCAGTACTTC
CDR3 protein: CASSQPTSGSQETQYF

clone size: -
J gene: TRBJ2-3
V gene: TRBV18
D gene: TRBD2
CDR3 DNA: TGTGCCAGCTCACCACCCGAGGGTAGCGGGTATACGCAGTATTTT
CDR3 protein: CASSPPEGSGYTQYF

clone size: -
J gene: TRBJ2-5
V gene: TRBV7-8
D gene: TRBD1
CDR3 DNA: TGTGCCAGCAGCTTAGAGGCAGGGGGCATGGAAGAGACCCAGTACTTC
CDR3 protein: CASSLEAGGMEETQYF

clone size: -
J gene: TRBJ1-5
V gene: TRBV2
D gene: TRBD1
CDR3 DNA: TGTGCCAGCAGACCGGGACAGGGTCCCAGTCAGCCCCAGCATTTT
CDR3 protein: CASRPGQGPSQPQHF

clone size: -
J gene: TRBJ2-7
V gene: TRBV19
D gene: TRBD1
CDR3 DNA: TGTGCCAGTAGTCCCGGGACAGCCCTCTCCTACGAGCAGTACTTC
CDR3 protein: CASSPGTALSYEQYF

clone size: -
J gene: TRBJ2-5
V gene: TRBV6-6
D gene: -
CDR3 DNA: TGTGCCAGCCGGGCTTGGAGGCAAGAGACCCAGTACTTC
CDR3 protein: CASRAWRQETQYF

clone size: -
J gene: TRBJ1-2
V gene: TRBV7-3
D gene: -
CDR3 DNA: TGTGCCAGCAGCTTAACTCGGACAGACTATGGCTACACCTTC
CDR3 protein: CASSLTRTDYGYTF

clone size: few
J gene: TRBJ2-6
V gene: TRBV7-9
D gene: TRBD1
CDR3 DNA: TGTGCCAGCAGCGGGGACAGACTCTCTGGGGCCAACGTCCTGACTTTC
CDR3 protein: CASSGDRLSGANVLTF

clone size: -
J gene: TRBJ2-5
V gene: TRBV7-9
D gene: -
CDR3 DNA: TGTGCCAGCAGCCCTACCCACTCTAAGAAAGAGACCCAGTACTTC
CDR3 protein: CASSPTHSKKETQYF

clone size: -
J gene: TRBJ1-1
V gene: TRBV29-1
D gene: -
CDR3 DNA: TGCAGCGTTGCCCGGGACATGAACACTGAAGCTTTCTTT
CDR3 protein: CSVARDMNTEAFF

clone size: -
J gene: TRBJ1-1
V gene: TRBV30
D gene: -
CDR3 DNA: TGTGCCTGGAGCGCGACAGGAAACACTGAAGCTTTCTTT
CDR3 protein: CAWSATGNTEAFF

clone size: -
J gene: TRBJ2-3
V gene: TRBV2
D gene: TRBD2
CDR3 DNA: TGTGCCAGCATGGCCCCTAGCGGGGGGTCGCGCACAGATACGCAGTATTTT
CDR3 protein: CASMAPSGGSRTDTQYF

clone size: -
J gene: TRBJ1-2
V gene: TRBV19
D gene: TRBD1
CDR3 DNA: TGTGCCACACAGACAGGGCCCGGCTATGGCTACACCTTC
CDR3 protein: CATQTGPGYGYTF

clone size: -
J gene: TRBJ2-2
V gene: TRBV7-6
D gene: TRBD2
CDR3 DNA: TGTGCCAGCAGCCTCGATCCCGGGACTAGCGGGAACACCGGGGAGCTGTTTTTT
CDR3 protein: CASSLDPGTSGNTGELFF

clone size: -
J gene: TRBJ2-3
V gene: TRBV6-4
D gene: TRBD1
CDR3 DNA: TGTGCCATCTTTGACCGGGACAGGGGGACAGATACGCAGTATTTT
CDR3 protein: CAIFDRDRGTDTQYF

clone size: -
J gene: TRBJ2-1
V gene: TRBV5-6
D gene: TRBD2
CDR3 DNA: TGTGCCAGCAGCTTGGGCGGGGGGGGATCCTACAATGAGCAGTTCTTC
CDR3 protein: CASSLGGGGSYNEQFF

clone size: -
J gene: TRBJ2-3
V gene: TRBV6-4
D gene: -
CDR3 DNA: TGTGCCAGCAGTGACTTAGTCAAGTACACAGATACGCAGTATTTT
CDR3 protein: CASSDLVKYTDTQYF

clone size: -
J gene: TRBJ2-7
V gene: TRBV27
D gene: TRBD2
CDR3 DNA: TGTGCCAGCAGTTTATTAGGGAGGGACTACGAGCAGTACTTC
CDR3 protein: CASSLLGRDYEQYF

clone size: -
J gene: TRBJ2-3
V gene: TRBV10-3
D gene: -
CDR3 DNA: TGTGCCATCAGTGATAGCACTCTCGGGGCGCAGTATTTT
CDR3 protein: CAISDSTLGAQYF

clone size: -
J gene: TRBJ1-5
V gene: TRBV18
D gene: -
CDR3 DNA: TGTGCCAGCTCACCAGGCGGGCAGCCCCAGCATTTT
CDR3 protein: CASSPGGQPQHF

clone size: medium-sized
J gene: TRBJ1-4
V gene: TRBV6-1
D gene: -
CDR3 DNA: TGTGCCAGCAGTGATGGACAGCCCCCCAGTGAAAAACTGTTTTTT
CDR3 protein: CASSDGQPPSEKLFF

clone size: few
J gene: TRBJ2-1
V gene: TRBV7-9
D gene: TRBD1
CDR3 DNA: TGTGCCAGCAGCTGGACAGGCAGCTCCTACAATGAGCAGTTCTTC
CDR3 protein: CASSWTGSSYNEQFF

clone size: -
J gene: TRBJ2-3
V gene: TRBV6-5
D gene: -
CDR3 DNA: TGTGCCAGCAGAACCGGGGTCGCAGATACGCAGTATTTT
CDR3 protein: CASRTGVADTQYF

clone size: -
J gene: TRBJ1-5
V gene: TRBV7-9
D gene: TRBD1
CDR3 DNA: TGTGCCAGCAGTCAACAGGGGACAAATCAGCCCCAGCATTTT
CDR3 protein: CASSQQGTNQPQHF

clone size: -
J gene: TRBJ1-1
V gene: TRBV6-5
D gene: TRBD1
CDR3 DNA: TGTGCCAGCAGTTACGGGACAGGGATGGCTGAAGCTTTCTTT
CDR3 protein: CASSYGTGMAEAFF

clone size: few
J gene: TRBJ1-5
V gene: TRBV18
D gene: TRBD1
CDR3 DNA: TGTGCCAGCTCACGACAGGGGGATCAGCCCCAGCATTTT
CDR3 protein: CASSRQGDQPQHF

clone size: few
J gene: TRBJ2-3
V gene: TRBV29-1
D gene: TRBD2
CDR3 DNA: TGCAGCGTCGGGGGGGGCTTTGGCACAGATACGCAGTATTTT
CDR3 protein: CSVGGGFGTDTQYF

clone size: once
J gene: TRBJ2-5
V gene: TRBV19
D gene: -
CDR3 DNA: TGTGCCAGTACCCAGACAGGCGGAAAAGAGACCCAGTACTTC
CDR3 protein: CASTQTGGKETQYF

clone size: -
J gene: TRBJ2-3
V gene: TRBV5-6
D gene: -
CDR3 DNA: TGTGCCAGCCGACGGACAGTCACAGATACGCAGTATTTT
CDR3 protein: CASRRTVTDTQYF

clone size: few
J gene: TRBJ2-7
V gene: TRBV15
D gene: TRBD1
CDR3 DNA: TGTGCCACCAGCAGAGAGGGACAGAGCTACGAGCAGTACTTC
CDR3 protein: CATSREGQSYEQYF

clone size: -
J gene: TRBJ2-7
V gene: TRBV2
D gene: -
CDR3 DNA: TGTGCCAGCAGTGAAGCCTACGGACAGTATGTGTGGGACGAGCAGTACTTC
CDR3 protein: CASSEAYGQYVWDEQYF

clone size: -
J gene: TRBJ2-2
V gene: TRBV29-1
D gene: -
CDR3 DNA: TGCAGCCACAGGGAGAACACCGGGGAGCTGTTTTTT
CDR3 protein: CSHRENTGELFF

clone size: -
J gene: TRBJ1-1
V gene: TRBV28
D gene: -
CDR3 DNA: TGTGCCAGCAGTTCGGCCGCTGGGGGCAACACTGAAGCTTTCTTT
CDR3 protein: CASSSAAGGNTEAFF

clone size: -
J gene: TRBJ2-1
V gene: TRBV13
D gene: TRBD1
CDR3 DNA: TGTGCCAGCAGCCGACAGGGCCCCCTCAATGAGCAGTTCTTC
CDR3 protein: CASSRQGPLNEQFF

clone size: -
J gene: TRBJ2-1
V gene: TRBV13
D gene: TRBD2
CDR3 DNA: TGTGCCAGCAGCTTAGTGGTCGGGGGGGAGTACAATGAGCAGTTCTTC
CDR3 protein: CASSLVVGGEYNEQFF